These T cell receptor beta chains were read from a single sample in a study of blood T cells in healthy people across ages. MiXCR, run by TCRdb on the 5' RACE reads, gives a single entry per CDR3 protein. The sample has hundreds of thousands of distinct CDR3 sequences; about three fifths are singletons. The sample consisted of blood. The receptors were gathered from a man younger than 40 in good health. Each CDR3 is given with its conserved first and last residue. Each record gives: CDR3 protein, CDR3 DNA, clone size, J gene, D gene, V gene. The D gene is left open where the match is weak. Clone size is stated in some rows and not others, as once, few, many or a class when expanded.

CSARSRRYNEQFF,TGCAGTGCTAGAAGCAGACGCTACAATGAGCAGTTCTTC,.,TRBJ2-1,.,TRBV20-1
CSARDQRGSEKLFF,TGCAGTGCTAGAGATCAGAGGGGATCTGAAAAACTGTTTTTT,few,TRBJ1-4,.,TRBV20-1
CASRGDGPNSPLHF,TGTGCCAGCAGGGGGGACGGACCAAATTCACCCCTCCACTTT,.,TRBJ1-6,.,TRBV7-2
CASSLAGINYGYTF,TGTGCCAGCAGCTTGGCGGGGATAAACTATGGCTACACCTTC,few,TRBJ1-2,.,TRBV5-8
CSGGQSAEKLFF,TGCAGCGGGGGACAGAGCGCCGAAAAACTGTTTTTT,.,TRBJ1-4,TRBD1,TRBV29-1
CASSSLTHNEQFF,TGTGCCAGCAGCTCCCTCACTCACAATGAGCAGTTCTTC,.,TRBJ2-1,.,TRBV7-9
CASSVLGGRYEQFF,TGTGCCAGCAGCGTACTCGGGGGGAGGTATGAGCAGTTCTTC,.,TRBJ2-1,TRBD2,TRBV11-2
CASSEVNQETQYF,TGTGCCAGCAGTGAAGTGAACCAAGAGACCCAGTACTTC,.,TRBJ2-5,.,TRBV25-1
CASRSSGTQQYF,TGTGCCAGCAGGTCGTCAGGGACGCAGCAGTACTTC,.,TRBJ2-7,.,TRBV6-2/TRBV6-3
CASSRYSGTRNTQYF,TGTGCCAGCTCACGGTATAGCGGAACCCGGAATACGCAGTATTTT,.,TRBJ2-3,.,TRBV18
CSARPKPGLAEDAYEQYF,TGCAGTGCTAGACCTAAGCCGGGACTAGCGGAAGATGCCTACGAGCAGTACTTC,.,TRBJ2-7,TRBD2,TRBV20-1
CSAGSPANYGYTF,TGCAGTGCTGGGAGTCCAGCTAACTATGGTTACACCTTC,few,TRBJ1-2,.,TRBV20-1
CASSDTGTRTEKLFF,TGTGCCAGCAGTGACACCGGGACAAGGACCGAAAAACTGTTTTTT,.,TRBJ1-4,.,TRBV6-2/TRBV6-3
CSARGLAGLDEQYF,TGCAGCGCCAGGGGACTAGCGGGCCTGGACGAGCAGTACTTC,.,TRBJ2-7,TRBD2,TRBV29-1
CSGTFNYGYTF,TGCAGCGGGACTTTTAACTATGGCTACACCTTC,few,TRBJ1-2,.,TRBV29-1
CSVDEGQETQYF,TGCAGCGTTGACGAGGGCCAAGAGACCCAGTACTTC,.,TRBJ2-5,.,TRBV29-1
CASSRDKAYEQYF,TGTGCCAGCTCAAGGGACAAGGCCTACGAGCAGTACTTC,.,TRBJ2-7,.,TRBV18
CSAEKSIRREQFF,TGCAGTGCCGAAAAGAGCATAAGGAGGGAGCAGTTCTTC,.,TRBJ2-1,.,TRBV20-1
CSARRGLEQFF,TGCAGTGCTAGGAGGGGGCTCGAGCAGTTCTTC,.,TRBJ2-1,TRBD1,TRBV20-1
CASSLSPGGHGYTF,TGTGCCAGCAGTTTATCTCCAGGGGGTCATGGCTACACCTTC,.,TRBJ1-2,TRBD1,TRBV27
CASRMGWDTYGYTF,TGTGCCAGCAGGATGGGTTGGGACACCTATGGCTACACCTTC,.,TRBJ1-2,.,TRBV6-1
CASASGTADYGYTF,TGTGCCAGCGCATCCGGGACAGCAGACTATGGCTACACCTTC,few,TRBJ1-2,TRBD1,TRBV6-1
CASSPNYRRATDTQYF,TGTGCCAGCAGCCCCAACTACCGCCGGGCGACAGATACGCAGTATTTT,few,TRBJ2-3,.,TRBV6-2/TRBV6-3
CASSRRGGGEDTEAFF,TGTGCCAGCAGCCGCCGGGGGGGAGGGGAGGACACTGAAGCTTTCTTT,many,TRBJ1-1,.,TRBV4-2
CSVVATPGANVLTF,TGCAGCGTTGTGGCAACCCCAGGGGCCAACGTCCTGACTTTC,.,TRBJ2-6,.,TRBV29-1
CSASLVVLAVKLFF,TGCAGTGCTAGTTTAGTTGTCCTCGCTGTAAAACTGTTTTTT,.,TRBJ1-4,.,TRBV20-1
CASSWQMNQPQHF,TGTGCCAGCAGTTGGCAGATGAATCAGCCCCAGCATTTT,few,TRBJ1-5,.,TRBV6-5
CSVEGLPGLTDTQYF,TGCAGCGTAGAGGGCCTGCCTGGCCTTACAGATACGCAGTATTTT,.,TRBJ2-3,.,TRBV29-1
CSARAGGTVNTEAFF,TGCAGTGCTAGAGCTGGGGGAACCGTGAACACTGAAGCTTTCTTT,.,TRBJ1-1,.,TRBV20-1
CASSFTPNIAGYNEQFF,TGTGCCAGCAGCTTCACCCCGAACATAGCGGGCTACAATGAGCAGTTCTTC,many,TRBJ2-1,TRBD2,TRBV5-6